This is a list of T cell receptor beta chains from one sample in a study of cytomegalovirus exposure and HLA in healthy donors. Repertoires were generated with immunoSEQ multiplex PCR, while TCRdb's copy carries only in-frame clones and drops some. Here the sample spans 60,000 to 75,000 clones, around 76% being singletons. Sequenced: PBMCs. All receptors derive from a woman aged 25 to 39 in good health and CMV-seropositive. Each CDR3 is given with its conserved first and last residue. The D gene is left open where the match is weak. Only part of the rows carry a size: once, few, many, or a class if the clone is expanded.

CDR3 protein,CDR3 DNA,V gene,J gene,D gene,clone size
CASSPGTDTQYF,TGTGCCAGCAGCCCCGGCACAGATACGCAGTATTTT,TRBV11-2,TRBJ2-3,NA,NA
CASSRTGGNQPQHF,TGTGCCAGCAGTCGGACAGGGGGGAATCAGCCCCAGCATTTT,TRBV27,TRBJ1-5,TRBD1,NA
CASSLGSNPQHF,TGTGCCAGCAGCTTAGGCTCTAACCCCCAGCATTTT,TRBV7-9,TRBJ1-5,NA,once
CASRIDRVENEQFF,TGTGCCAGCAGGATAGACAGGGTTGAGAATGAGCAGTTCTTC,TRBV6-1,TRBJ2-1,TRBD1,few
CASSPPGTGAGELFF,TGTGCCAGCAGCCCTCCCGGGACAGGGGCCGGGGAGCTGTTTTTT,TRBV9,TRBJ2-2,TRBD1,NA
CSSLGQGWDEQYF,TGCAGCTCGTTGGGACAGGGTTGGGACGAGCAGTACTTC,TRBV29-1,TRBJ2-7,TRBD1,NA
CASSQDWEIGGGETQYF,TGCGCCAGCAGCCAAGATTGGGAGATAGGGGGTGGGGAGACCCAGTACTTC,TRBV4-3,TRBJ2-5,NA,NA
CARIRGVNNEQFF,TGTGCCAGAATAAGGGGCGTCAACAATGAGCAGTTCTTC,TRBV5-3,TRBJ2-1,NA,NA
CASSYPSPGQGGYSNQPQHF,TGTGCCAGCAGCTACCCCTCACCGGGACAGGGGGGATATAGCAATCAGCCCCAGCATTTT,TRBV28,TRBJ1-5,TRBD1,NA
CASSQDPKGNQPQHF,TGTGCCAGCAGCCAGGACCCAAAGGGGAATCAGCCCCAGCATTTT,TRBV4-2,TRBJ1-5,NA,NA
CASTGLAGGRNTQYF,TGTGCCAGCACCGGACTAGCGGGAGGGAGGAATACGCAGTATTTT,TRBV2,TRBJ2-3,TRBD2,NA
CASSEKSSGSYHSYNEQFF,TGCGCCAGCAGTGAGAAGTCTAGCGGGAGCTATCACTCCTACAATGAGCAGTTCTTC,TRBV10-1,TRBJ2-1,TRBD2,NA
CAIMPQGSYGYTF,TGTGCCATCATGCCACAGGGGTCCTATGGCTACACCTTC,TRBV10-3,TRBJ1-2,TRBD1,NA
CASLSPGRNQPQHF,TGTGCCAGTCTGTCCCCAGGGCGGAATCAGCCCCAGCATTTT,TRBV28,TRBJ1-5,NA,NA
CASSLTGGYTF,TGTGCCAGCAGCCTGACAGGGGGCTACACCTTC,TRBV7-2,TRBJ1-2,TRBD1,NA
CAAGWGSYEQYF,TGTGCCGCGGGGTGGGGCTCCTACGAGCAGTACTTC,TRBV6-5,TRBJ2-7,NA,few
CASSTPGLVSEQYF,TGTGCCAGCAGTACCCCGGGACTAGTATCCGAGCAGTACTTC,TRBV6-5,TRBJ2-7,TRBD2,NA
CSVGKGSQETQYF,TGCAGCGTCGGCAAGGGGTCTCAAGAGACCCAGTACTTC,TRBV29-1,TRBJ2-5,NA,NA
CAISDLDSDNYGYTF,TGTGCCATCAGTGATTTGGACAGTGATAACTATGGCTACACCTTC,TRBV10-3,TRBJ1-2,NA,few
CASSLSGLPTDTQYF,TGTGCCAGCAGCCTAAGCGGTCTACCGACAGATACGCAGTATTTT,TRBV4-2,TRBJ2-3,NA,NA
CAIQRGHHTGELFF,TGTGCCATCCAGAGGGGACATCACACCGGGGAGCTGTTTTTT,TRBV28,TRBJ2-2,NA,NA
CASSYSDSRTEAFF,TGTGCCAGCAGTTACTCGGATAGCCGCACTGAAGCTTTCTTT,TRBV6-6,TRBJ1-1,NA,NA
CSVDRVVFF,TGCAGCGTTGACAGGGTTGTTTTCTTT,TRBV29-1,TRBJ1-1,NA,NA
CASSTAREYDTQYF,TGCGCCAGCAGTACTGCCCGGGAGTATGATACGCAGTATTTT,TRBV5-1,TRBJ2-3,NA,NA
CASSLAQGEKLFF,TGTGCCAGCAGCTTAGCCCAGGGCGAAAAACTGTTTTTT,TRBV7-9,TRBJ1-4,NA,NA
CASSVSGGTSTF,TGTGCCAGCAGTGTTTCAGGGGGCACCTCGACCTTC,TRBV2,TRBJ1-2,TRBD1,NA
CSADREKSGETQYF,TGCAGCGCTGATCGGGAGAAAAGTGGGGAGACCCAGTACTTC,TRBV29-1,TRBJ2-5,NA,once
CASSLRGRRAFYEQYF,TGTGCCAGCAGTTTAAGGGGAAGGAGGGCCTTCTACGAGCAGTACTTC,TRBV28,TRBJ2-7,NA,NA
CSFGQGESLEQYF,TGCAGCTTTGGACAGGGGGAAAGTTTGGAGCAGTACTTC,TRBV29-1,TRBJ2-7,TRBD1,NA
CASSLSALEAEAFF,TGTGCCAGCAGCTTATCCGCCCTGGAGGCTGAAGCTTTCTTT,TRBV7-8,TRBJ1-1,NA,NA
CASSQELASYNEQFF,TGTGCCAGCAGCCAAGAACTAGCCTCCTACAATGAGCAGTTCTTC,TRBV4-2,TRBJ2-1,NA,NA
CASSQDPGAGVETQYF,TGTGCCAGCAGCCAAGATCCAGGAGCGGGAGTTGAGACCCAGTACTTC,TRBV4-2,TRBJ2-5,TRBD2,NA
CASSQPGQGASEQFF,TGTGCCAGCAGCCAGCCGGGACAGGGGGCCTCTGAGCAGTTCTTC,TRBV4-2,TRBJ2-1,TRBD1,NA
CASSFARGGITDTQYF,TGTGCCAGCAGTTTCGCCCGTGGAGGGATCACAGATACGCAGTATTTT,TRBV28,TRBJ2-3,NA,NA
CASSLGESPYEQYF,TGCGCCAGCAGCTTGGGGGAGTCTCCCTACGAGCAGTACTTC,TRBV5-1,TRBJ2-7,NA,NA
CAWSRQLNQPQHF,TGTGCCTGGAGTCGACAGCTCAATCAGCCCCAGCATTTT,TRBV30,TRBJ1-5,NA,NA
CASSLRDSYGYTF,TGTGCCAGCTCACTCCGGGACAGCTATGGCTACACCTTC,TRBV18,TRBJ1-2,TRBD1,NA
CASSPLRSSYNEQFF,TGTGCCAGCAGTCCCCTCCGGAGCTCCTACAATGAGCAGTTCTTC,TRBV6-5,TRBJ2-1,NA,NA
CASSPIPTGSNQPQHF,TGCGCCAGCAGCCCGATCCCGACAGGAAGCAATCAGCCCCAGCATTTT,TRBV4-1,TRBJ1-5,NA,NA
CASSQGGRNPNYGYTF,TGCGCCAGCAGCCAAGGAGGTCGCAATCCTAACTATGGCTACACCTTC,TRBV4-3,TRBJ1-2,NA,NA
CASSFTGTGATSGANVLTF,TGCGCCAGCAGCTTTACCGGGACAGGGGCTACCTCTGGGGCCAACGTCCTGACTTTC,TRBV4-1,TRBJ2-6,TRBD1,NA
CASSFLHDLIRGQPRGNEQFF,TGTGCCAGCTCCTTCCTTCATGACCTAATTAGGGGGCAACCCAGGGGGAATGAGCAGTTCTTC,TRBV2,TRBJ2-1,TRBD1,NA
CASTLNGQEGYTF,TGTGCCAGCACTTTGAATGGACAGGAAGGCTACACCTTC,TRBV28,TRBJ1-2,TRBD1,NA
CASSISGTTDTQYF,TGCGCCAGCAGCATTAGCGGGACCACAGATACGCAGTATTTT,TRBV5-1,TRBJ2-3,TRBD2,NA
CASSPPRGSLYDEQYF,TGTGCCAGCAGTCCCCCCCGAGGGTCTCTTTATGACGAGCAGTACTTC,TRBV28,TRBJ2-7,NA,few
CASSYAQWTSAVF,TGTGCCAGCAGTTACGCCCAATGGACTAGCGCGGTCTTC,TRBV6-5,TRBJ2-1,TRBD2,NA
CASSFGTAGEQYF,TGCGCCAGCAGCTTTGGGACGGCGGGGGAGCAGTACTTC,TRBV5-1,TRBJ2-7,NA,NA
CASSLGSGRGYEQYF,TGTGCCAGCAGCTTAGGCAGCGGGAGGGGTTACGAGCAGTACTTC,TRBV11-2,TRBJ2-7,TRBD2,few
CSVMTGVGNQPQHF,TGCAGCGTGATGACAGGGGTCGGGAATCAGCCCCAGCATTTT,TRBV29-1,TRBJ1-5,TRBD1,NA
CASRKGRNQPQHF,TGTGCCAGTAGAAAGGGGAGGAATCAGCCCCAGCATTTT,TRBV19,TRBJ1-5,NA,once
CASSLTGGSQPQHF,TGTGCCAGCAGCTTAACAGGGGGCAGTCAGCCCCAGCATTTT,TRBV7-3,TRBJ1-5,TRBD1,NA
CASSIPQQGAKYGYTF,TGTGCCAGTAGTATTCCTCAACAGGGCGCGAAGTATGGCTACACCTTC,TRBV19,TRBJ1-2,NA,NA
CATTGQGWYGYTF,TGTGCCACAACAGGACAGGGTTGGTATGGCTACACCTTC,TRBV30,TRBJ1-2,TRBD1,NA
CASSEFGDRVSGNTIYF,TGTGCCAGCAGTGAATTCGGGGACAGGGTCTCTGGAAACACCATATATTTT,TRBV2,TRBJ1-3,TRBD1,NA
CASSQGTGGNPPQYF,TGCGCCAGCAGCCAGGGTACCGGGGGAAACCCCCCCCAGTACTTC,TRBV4-3,TRBJ2-5,NA,NA